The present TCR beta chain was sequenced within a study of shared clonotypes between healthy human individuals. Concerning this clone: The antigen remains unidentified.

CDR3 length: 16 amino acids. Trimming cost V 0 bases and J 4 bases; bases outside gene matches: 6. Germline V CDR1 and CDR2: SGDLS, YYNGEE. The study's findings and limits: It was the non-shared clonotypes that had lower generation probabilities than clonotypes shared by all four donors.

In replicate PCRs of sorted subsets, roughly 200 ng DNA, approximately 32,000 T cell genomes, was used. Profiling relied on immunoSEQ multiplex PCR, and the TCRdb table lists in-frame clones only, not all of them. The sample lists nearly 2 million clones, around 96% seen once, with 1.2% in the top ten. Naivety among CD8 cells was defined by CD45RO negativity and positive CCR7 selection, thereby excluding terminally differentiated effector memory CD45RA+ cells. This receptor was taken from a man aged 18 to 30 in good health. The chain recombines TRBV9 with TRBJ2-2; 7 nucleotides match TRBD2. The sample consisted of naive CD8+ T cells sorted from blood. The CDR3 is CASSVVPAGTTGELFF. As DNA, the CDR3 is TGTGCCAGCAGCGTAGTCCCAGCGGGAACCACCGGGGAGCTGTTTTTT.